What follows describes a single T cell receptor beta chain. What it binds is not known. The sample has other DNA sequences that encode this CDR3 too. The table came from immunoSEQ multiplex PCR; TCRdb's copy has only in-frame clones and leaves some out. The table records approximately 2.4 million clones, approximately 95% of them present only once. These data are taken from a study of shared clonotypes between healthy human individuals. For the study at large: Aged 18 to 49, the donors were a couple of women and a few men. Notes on the study in general: Against clonotypes common to all four donors, non-shared ones had lower generation probabilities.

There were only Caucasian adults among the donors, and all lived in Nashville, Tennessee. Into CD45RA+ naive and CD45RA-negative memory subsets, the CD4+ cells were split. Germline-derived CDR1 and CDR2 are SGHRS and YFSETQ. The length of the CDR3 is 14 residues. The V and J ends lost 0 bases and 0 bases respectively, with 4 bases between them. The TCR comes from a man aged 18 to 29 in good health. Sequenced material: naive CD4+ T cells sorted from blood. Subset in this sample: CD45RA+ positively selected. The chain combines TRBV5-1 with TRBJ1-3; unclear D gene. The CDR3 loop is CASSLDLSGNTIYF. The DNA of the CDR3 is TGCGCCAGCAGCTTGGACCTCTCTGGAAACACCATATATTTT.